These 12 T cell receptor beta chains came from one sample sequenced in a study of cytomegalovirus exposure and HLA in healthy donors. It was with 60 Vbeta and 13 Jbeta primers that the PCR ran. TCRdb keeps only in-frame clones here, not all; method: immunoSEQ multiplex PCR. The data contain 160,000 or so clones, 80% to 90% of them singletons. The sequencing sample was made of PBMCs. Receptors were obtained from a middle-aged man in good health and CMV-seropositive.

The rearrangement links TRBV27 to TRBJ1-5; 8 bases map to TRBD1. V lost 6 bases, J lost 2 bases, and 3 bases stayed unmatched. The CDR3 sequence is 14 residues long. Germline CDR1 reads MNHEY; CDR2 reads SMNVEV (reference sequence). The chain's CDR3 is CASRATGGNQPQHF. DNA of the CDR3: TGTGCCAGCAGGGCGACAGGGGGCAATCAGCCCCAGCATTTT.

The genes are TRBV5-1 and TRBJ2-2; possibly TRBD1 for D (5 bases). The CDR3 runs 13 residues. V lost 6 bases and J 6 bases, leaving 12 bases between the germline ends. Germline V gene data show CDR1 as SGHRS and CDR2 as YFSETQ. The CDR3 loop is CASTDSGAGELFF. In DNA form, the CDR3 reads TGCGCCAGCACCGACAGTGGTGCCGGGGAGCTGTTTTTT.

The chain joins TRBV2 to TRBJ2-2, with 8 nucleotides matching TRBD1. V gave up 1 base and J gave up 3 bases; unmatched junction bases: 10. CDR3 size: 18 residues. The germline CDR1 and CDR2 sequences are SNHLY and FYNNEI. CDR3 DNA sequence: TGTGCCAGCAGTGAAGGGGGGTCTAACAGGGGGTACACCGGGGAGCTGTTTTTT. Its translation: CASSEGGSNRGYTGELFF. Full variable domain (outside the CDR3, taken from reference TRBV2 and TRBJ2-2): EPEVTQTPSHQVTQMGQEVILRCVPISNHLYFYWYRQILGQKVEFLVSFYNNEISEKSEIFDDQFSVERPDGSNFTLKIRSTKLEDSAMYFCASSEGGSNRGYTGELFFGEGSRLTVL.

The chain recombines TRBV15 with TRBJ2-2; 13 bases fit TRBD2. There are 18 residues in the CDR3. From germline, CDR1 is LNHNV and CDR2 YYDKDF (reference sequence). The V segment lost 0 bases and the J segment 7 bases; nucleotides outside the gene matches: 8. The CDR3 loop reads CATSRDPTSGRWSGELFF. Here the CDR3 DNA reads TGTGCCACCAGCAGAGATCCGACTAGCGGGAGGTGGAGCGGGGAGCTGTTTTTT.

For the CDR3, the DNA is TGTGCCAGCAGAGAACTAGCGGGCCCCCCCTACGAGCAGTACTTC. It translates to CASRELAGPPYEQYF. The chain recombines TRBV2 with TRBJ2-7, with 9 bases that match TRBD2. This CDR3 has 15 residues. The V gene's germline CDR1 is SNHLY and CDR2 FYNNEI. Trimming cost V 6 bases and J 2 bases; bases outside gene matches: 8.

Regarding this clone: The sample contains more than one DNA sequence encoding this CDR3. This chain uses TRBV5-1 with TRBJ1-5, with TRBD1 identical over 9 bases. V trimming: 4 bases; J trimming: 0 bases; junction bases outside the gene matches: 2. Looked up from germline, CDR1 is SGHRS and CDR2 is YFSETQ. This CDR3 has 15 amino acids. The CDR3 nucleotides read TGCGCCAGCAGCCGGACAGGGGATAGCAATCAGCCCCAGCATTTT. Protein sequence: CASSRTGDSNQPQHF.

The chain has TRBV5-1 and TRBJ1-1; perhaps TRBD1 as D (6 bases). Germline assignment: CDR1 SGHRS and CDR2 YFSETQ. Trimming removed 4 bases from V and 11 bases from J, with 18 bases in between. The CDR3 spans 13 residues. The CDR3 loop reads CASSLSQGNSAFF. The CDR3 DNA reads TGCGCCAGCAGCCTCTCACAGGGTAATTCGGCTTTCTTT.

This clone has only one observation. The V and J genes are TRBV7-8 and TRBJ2-3; 8 nucleotides agree with TRBD1. V shed 5 bases and J 1 base; nucleotides not matched to a gene: 2. CDR3 length equals 14 residues. Per germline, CDR1 SGHVS and CDR2 FQNEAQ. The CDR3 region is CASSTTGGTDTQYF. CDR3 DNA sequence: TGTGCCAGCAGCACGACAGGGGGCACAGATACGCAGTATTTT.

The V call is TRBV18, the J call TRBJ2-5; TRBD2 matches at 9 bases. V trimming: 1 base; J trimming: 0 bases; junction bases outside the gene matches: 0. The CDR3 runs 15 residues. From germline, CDR1 is KGHSH and CDR2 LQKENI. The CDR3 loop reads CASSPRLADQETQYF. In DNA, the CDR3 is TGTGCCAGCTCACCACGACTAGCGGACCAAGAGACCCAGTACTTC.

The J gene is TRBJ2-7, the V gene TRBV27, with 7 bases fitting TRBD1. The CDR3 consists of 11 residues. The germline gives CDR1 MNHEY, CDR2 SMNVEV (reference sequence). CDR3: CASRQTGAQLV. CDR3 in DNA: TGTGCCAGCAGGCAAACAGGGGCCCAATTGGTC.

The chain recombines TRBV4-2 with TRBJ2-2, with D possibly being TRBD2 (7 bases). The CDR3 spans 17 residues. CDR1 is LGHNA and CDR2 is YNFKEQ in the germline V gene. The V end lost 4 bases, the J end lost 6 bases, and 21 bases lay between the germline ends. CDR3 in DNA: TGTGCCAGCAGCCCCCATCAGCGGGGTCAGGGGTCCGGGGAGCTGTTTTTT. Translation gives CASSPHQRGQGSGELFF.

This chain links TRBV9 with TRBJ2-1; TRBD2 is a possible D gene (6 bases). This CDR3 is built from 15 residues. Trimming pared 0 bases from V and 9 bases from J, leaving 16 bases between. CDR1 is SGDLS and CDR2 is YYNGEE in the germline V gene. The CDR3 coding sequence is TGTGCCAGCAGCGTAGGAGCAGAGCGGGCTAGTGAGCAGTTCTTC. Its protein product is CASSVGAERASEQFF.